Below, 20 T cell receptor beta chains from the same sample are listed, as sequenced in a study of T-cell memory formation after mild COVID-19. TCRdb reprocessed the 5' RACE reads via MiXCR and lists one record per CDR3 protein. The sample carries about 610,000 distinct CDR3 sequences, 15% to 20% recorded once. The sample consisted of PBMCs or a T cell subset sorted from them (not recorded which). The receptor source for this set is an adult woman who had mild COVID-19 (a few samples of this study predate the infection). Cell type and time point are not known.

There are a few counts of this clonotype. J is TRBJ2-3 and V is TRBV7-2; D might be TRBD2 (6 bases). The V gene lost 2 bases and the J gene lost 1 base, with 13 bases spanning the gap. The CDR3 length is 16 residues. Germline V gives CDR1 SGHTA, CDR2 FQGNSA. DNA of the CDR3: TGTGCCAGCAGCTTAAGGGGAGGCTTCGGCACAGATACGCAGTATTTT. This encodes CASSLRGGFGTDTQYF.

This clonotype was seen only a few times. The genes are TRBV24-1 and TRBJ2-1; the match to TRBD1 covers 7 bases. The CDR3 length is 11 residues. The ends lost 6 bases at V and 13 bases at J; junction bases unmatched: 5. Germline V gene lookup returns CDR1 KGHDR and CDR2 SFDVKD. The CDR3 DNA is TGTGCCACCAGTTCAGACAGGGTACAGTTCTTC. Translation gives CATSSDRVQFF.

A few counts support this clonotype. The V call is TRBV5-1, the J call TRBJ2-7, with 12 positions matching TRBD2. The CDR3 extends over 15 amino acids. The V segment lost 3 bases and the J segment 4 bases; nucleotides outside the gene matches: 5. Germline CDR1 is SGHRS and CDR2 is YFSETQ. CDR3 nucleotide sequence: TGCGCCAGCAGCTCCTGGACTAGCGGGATTTACGAGCAGTACTTC. This translates into CASSSWTSGIYEQYF.

V usage is TRBV11-2 and J usage is TRBJ2-2; D unclear. CDR3 length: 15 residues. Per germline, CDR1 SGHAT and CDR2 FQNNGV. V was pared by 6 bases and J by 3 bases, with 14 bases between. The CDR3 DNA reads TGTGCCAGCAGGGTTAAATTGACCCACACCGGGGAGCTGTTTTTT. The encoded protein is CASRVKLTHTGELFF.

This clonotype was counted ten times or more. The rearrangement links TRBV12-3 or TRBV12-4 to TRBJ1-6; D remains unclear. CDR3 length: 13 amino acids. V was shortened by 1 base and J by 13 bases, with 11 bases between the two germline ends. The CDR3 bases are TGTGCCAGCAGTTTAGTGGAGCGAGTCCCCCTCCACTTT. It translates to CASSLVERVPLHF.

This chain links TRBV18 with TRBJ1-6, with TRBD1 matching over 7 bases. With 3 bases clipped from V and 7 bases from J, the junction kept 6 bases outside the gene matches. Per the germline V gene, CDR1 is KGHSH and CDR2 is LQKENI. The CDR3 extends over 15 amino acids. The CDR3 region has the DNA TGTGCCAGCTCACCCCGGCAGGGGGAGAATTCACCCCTCCACTTT. Amino acid sequence: CASSPRQGENSPLHF.

In nucleotides, the CDR3 is TGTGCCAGCAGGTCACAGGGGGCGCGAGGGCTTTATGGCTACACCTTC. This sequence encodes CASRSQGARGLYGYTF. The chain uses TRBV6-5 and TRBJ1-2; the match to TRBD1 covers 9 bases. With 6 bases clipped from V and 5 bases from J, the junction kept 13 bases outside the gene matches. There are 16 residues in the CDR3. Germline-derived CDR1 and CDR2 are MNHEY and SVGAGI.

The V and J genes are TRBV4-3 and TRBJ1-2; possibly TRBD1 for D (6 bases). Germline values: CDR1 LGHNA, CDR2 YSLEER. This CDR3 contains 14 residues. V was clipped by 4 bases and J by 8 bases, with 17 bases between them. The CDR3: CASSPPGHIMGYTF. CDR3 DNA sequence: TGCGCCAGCAGCCCTCCGGGACATATTATGGGCTACACCTTC.

This chain links TRBV7-6 with TRBJ2-7; TRBD2 might be the D (7 bases). The V gene's germline CDR1 is SGHVS and CDR2 FNYEAQ. The CDR3 consists of 14 residues. V lost 5 bases to trimming and J lost 4 bases, with 15 bases between them. The CDR3 reads CASSDGGGLYEQYF. As DNA, the CDR3 is TGTGCCAGCAGCGATGGGGGGGGCTTATACGAGCAGTACTTC.

This clonotype has a handful of counts. The rearrangement uses TRBV6-6 and TRBJ1-4, with no clear D. V dropped 0 bases and J dropped 7 bases, with 9 bases sitting between them. The CDR3 is 14 residues long. Germline V gene lookup returns CDR1 MNHNY and CDR2 SVGAGI (reference sequence). The CDR3, as DNA: TGTGCCAGCAGTTACTCGGGTCCCGGTGAAAAACTGTTTTTT. Its protein product is CASSYSGPGEKLFF.

This clonotype turned up a few times. The V call is TRBV6-6, the J call TRBJ2-7, with 8 bases that match TRBD1. Germline V CDR1 and CDR2: MNHNY, SVGAGI (reference sequence). CDR3 size: 19 residues. V gave up 7 bases and J gave up 0 bases; unmatched junction bases: 20. CDR3 coding DNA: TGTGCCAGCACCCACGGTCCAACAGGACAGGGTGGTACCTCCTACGAGCAGTACTTC. Encoded protein: CASTHGPTGQGGTSYEQYF.

The table lists this clonotype with a count of one. V and J are TRBV10-3 and TRBJ1-1; maybe TRBD1 (6 bases). The germline V gene encodes CDR1 ENHRY and CDR2 SYGVKD. The CDR3 runs 14 residues. V lost 4 bases and J lost 4, with 13 bases in between. The CDR3 region is CAISVRGRSTEAFF. DNA of the CDR3: TGTGCCATCAGTGTGAGGGGGAGAAGCACTGAAGCTTTCTTT.

Here the CDR3 reads CASSLGSNSPLHF. CDR3 bases: TGTGCCAGCAGTTTGGGCAGTAATTCACCCCTCCACTTT. The V call is TRBV12-3 or TRBV12-4, the J call TRBJ1-6; D not resolved. The CDR3 consists of 13 residues. V lost 3 bases and J lost 6, with 6 bases in between.

The genes are TRBV3-1 and TRBJ1-3, with D possibly being TRBD1 (5 bases). Trimming took 0 bases from V and 4 from J, leaving 10 bases between them. The CDR3 has 15 amino acids. Germline V gene data show CDR1 as LGHDT and CDR2 as YNNKEL (reference sequence). CDR3 sequence: CASSQDGYRGNTIYF. The CDR3 nucleotides are TGTGCCAGCAGCCAAGATGGGTACAGGGGAAACACCATATATTTT.

This clonotype has more than one count but fewer than ten. The V gene is TRBV7-9, the J gene TRBJ1-1, with D tentatively TRBD1 (6 bases). Trimming took off 5 bases at V and 1 base at J, with 14 bases between the two ends. CDR3 size: 15 residues. Germline CDR1 and CDR2: SEHNR and FQNEAQ (reference sequence). The CDR3 nucleotides read TGTGCCAGCAGCCCCCAACTGACAGGGAACACTGAAGCTTTCTTT. As protein: CASSPQLTGNTEAFF.

The CDR3 DNA is TGTGCCAGCAGCTCCTCACTAGCCGCTGAGCAGTTCTTC. Encoded protein: CASSSSLAAEQFF. The chain joins TRBV7-3 to TRBJ2-1, with D perhaps matching TRBD2 (6 bases). V shed 4 bases and J shed 9 bases, with 13 bases lying between them. The CDR3 contains 13 residues. Germline-derived CDR1 and CDR2 are SGHTA and FQGTGA.

V usage is TRBV20-1 and J usage is TRBJ2-4, with a possible D match to TRBD1 (6 bases). Trimming cost V 5 bases and J 3 bases, with 26 bases left between them. This CDR3 is 18 amino acids long. The germline gives CDR1 DFQATT, CDR2 SNEGSKA (reference sequence). The CDR3, as DNA: TGCAGTGCTCCCCAACGGGGCTCGACAGGAAGGGACAAAAACATTCAGTACTTC. Protein sequence: CSAPQRGSTGRDKNIQYF.

The CDR3 DNA reads TGTGCCAGCAGCCTTGTCGCAGGGCTAATAGCGGGAGTCGTCTACGAGCAGTACTTC. Translated: CASSLVAGLIAGVVYEQYF. This chain connects TRBV7-2 to TRBJ2-7; TRBD2 aligns across 9 bases. J lost 3 bases, V lost 5 bases, and 20 bases had no gene match. The CDR3 runs 19 residues. Germline CDR1 is SGHTA and CDR2 is FQGNSA.

The rearrangement joins TRBV30 to TRBJ2-7, with no clear D. This CDR3 has 14 amino acids. Trimming removed 0 bases from V and 0 bases from J, with 9 bases in between. CDR1 and CDR2 from the germline V gene are GTSNPN and SVGIG (reference sequence). This CDR3 reads CAWSVGGCSYEQYF. CDR3 coding DNA: TGTGCCTGGAGTGTTGGCGGCTGCTCCTACGAGCAGTACTTC.

The sample holds a few counts of this clonotype. This chain links TRBV20-1 with TRBJ2-6; a weak D match, TRBD2 (6 bases). The V end lost 1 base, the J end lost 2 bases, and 21 bases lay between the germline ends. The CDR3 has 19 residues. Germline assignment: CDR1 DFQATT and CDR2 SNEGSKA (reference sequence). The CDR3 nucleotides read TGCAGTGCTAGAGTTCCGGAGGGCAGGGAGAGGCCTGGGGCCAACGTCCTGACTTTC. It specifies CSARVPEGRERPGANVLTF.